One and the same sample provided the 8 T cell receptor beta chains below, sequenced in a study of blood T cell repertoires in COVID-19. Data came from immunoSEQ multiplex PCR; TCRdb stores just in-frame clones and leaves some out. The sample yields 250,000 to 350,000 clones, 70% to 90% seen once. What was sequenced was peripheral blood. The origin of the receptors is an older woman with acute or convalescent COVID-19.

Here the CDR3 reads CASSLNIYTGQGAHQPQHF. As DNA, the CDR3 is TGTGCCAGCAGCCTGAATATATATACGGGACAGGGGGCTCATCAGCCCCAGCATTTT. The chain is built from TRBV28 and TRBJ1-5; 12 nucleotides match TRBD1. V was clipped by 6 bases and J by 5 bases; unmatched bases: 17. In germline, CDR1 is MDHEN, CDR2 SYDVKM. The CDR3 is made up of 19 amino acids.

The DNA for the CDR3 is TGCGCCAGCAAAAGAGGAGGAAACACCGGGGAGCTGTTTTTT. Its translation is CASKRGGNTGELFF. The rearrangement uses TRBV10-1 and TRBJ2-2; maybe TRBD2 (5 bases). Trimming stripped 7 bases from V and 2 bases from J, with 11 bases between. CDR1 WNHNN and CDR2 SYGVQD come from the germline V gene (reference sequence). The CDR3 consists of 14 residues.

This chain's CDR3 is CASSDRSKSYEQYF. The CDR3 DNA is TGTGCCAGCAGCGACAGGTCAAAATCCTACGAGCAGTACTTC. The rearrangement joins TRBV2 to TRBJ2-7, with D possibly TRBD1 on 6 matching bases. Germline V lookup: CDR1 SNHLY, CDR2 FYNNEI. Trimming removed 6 bases from V and 1 base from J, with 13 bases in between. This CDR3 spans 14 amino acids.

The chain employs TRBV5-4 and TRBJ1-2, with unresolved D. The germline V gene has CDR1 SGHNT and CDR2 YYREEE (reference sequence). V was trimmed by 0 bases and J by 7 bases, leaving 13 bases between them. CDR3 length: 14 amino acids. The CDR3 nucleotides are TGTGCCAGCAGCTTGGGTTCGAAAGAGGCTGGCTACACCTTC. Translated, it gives CASSLGSKEAGYTF.

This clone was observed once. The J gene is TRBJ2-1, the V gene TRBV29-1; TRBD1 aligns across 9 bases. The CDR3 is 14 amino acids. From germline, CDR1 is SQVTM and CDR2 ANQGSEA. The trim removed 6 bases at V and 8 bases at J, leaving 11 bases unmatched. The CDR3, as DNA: TGCAGCGTCTATACCGGGACAGGGTTCGATGAGCAGTTCTTC. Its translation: CSVYTGTGFDEQFF.

CDR3 protein: CASGKTGTNEQFF. As DNA, the CDR3 is TGTGCCAGCGGGAAGACAGGGACTAATGAGCAGTTCTTC. The V call is TRBV2, the J call TRBJ2-1; tentative D call: TRBD1 (7 bases). The CDR3 is 13 residues long. Trimming took off 8 bases at V and 7 bases at J, with 15 bases between the two ends. Germline V gives CDR1 SNHLY, CDR2 FYNNEI.

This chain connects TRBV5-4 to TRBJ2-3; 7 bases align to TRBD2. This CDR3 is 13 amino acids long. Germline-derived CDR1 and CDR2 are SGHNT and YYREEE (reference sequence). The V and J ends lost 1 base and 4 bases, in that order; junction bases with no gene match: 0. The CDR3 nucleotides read TGTGCCAGCAGCTTGCGGGAGGCAGATACGCAGTATTTT. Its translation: CASSLREADTQYF.

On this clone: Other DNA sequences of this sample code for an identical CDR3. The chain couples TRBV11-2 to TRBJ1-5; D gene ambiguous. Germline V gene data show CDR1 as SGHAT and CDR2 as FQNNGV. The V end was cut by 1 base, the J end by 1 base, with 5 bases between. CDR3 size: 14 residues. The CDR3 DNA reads TGTGCCAGCAGCTTAGCAGGAAGCAATCAGCCCCAGCATTTT. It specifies CASSLAGSNQPQHF.